The rows below give T cell receptor beta chains drawn from one sample of a study of T-cell memory formation after mild COVID-19. TCRdb called the 5' RACE reads again in MiXCR, with one record for every CDR3 protein. The sample has 160,000 or so distinct CDR3 sequences, roughly 28% seen once. Source material: PBMCs or a T cell subset sorted from them (not recorded which). Every receptor here comes from an adult woman who had mild COVID-19 (a few samples of this study predate the infection). Cell type and time point are not known. Both conserved end residues are part of each CDR3. Fields, in order: clone size, J gene, V gene, D gene, CDR3 DNA, CDR3 protein. D genes are given only for firm matches. Size is omitted from some rows. Given values are once, few, many or a class for expanded clones.

>-|TRBJ1-4|TRBV9|-
TGTGCCAGCAGCGTAGTCCCAAATCTACACGGTGAAAAACTGTTTTTT
CASSVVPNLHGEKLFF
>-|TRBJ1-2|TRBV7-9|TRBD1
TGTGCCAGCAGCTTAGCTTCGACAGGGGGCAATGGCTACACCTTC
CASSLASTGGNGYTF
>-|TRBJ1-6|TRBV15|-
TGTGCCACCAGCACCGGCCTAAAGCGCTCCTATAATTCACCCCTCCACTTT
CATSTGLKRSYNSPLHF
>few|TRBJ2-7|TRBV5-1|-
TGCGCCAGCAGCCCAGCGGGGACAGCCTACGAGCAGTACTTC
CASSPAGTAYEQYF
>-|TRBJ1-1|TRBV5-1|-
TGCGCCAGCAGCTACGAATCCGGGACGCCGAACACTGAAGCTTTCTTT
CASSYESGTPNTEAFF
>-|TRBJ2-3|TRBV4-1|TRBD2
TGCGCCAGCAGAAGTCCGGGGACTAACACAGATACGCAGTATTTT
CASRSPGTNTDTQYF
>-|TRBJ2-1|TRBV2|TRBD2
TGTGCCAGCCCGACTAGCGGGGGGGCCAATGAGCAGTTCTTC
CASPTSGGANEQFF
>many|TRBJ2-7|TRBV7-2|TRBD1
TGTGCCAGCAATAGGGACAGGGGTTTGGCCGAGCAGTACTTC
CASNRDRGLAEQYF
>-|TRBJ1-5|TRBV12-3/TRBV12-4|TRBD1
TGTGCCAGCAGTTGGACAGGGCTCAATCAGCCCCAGCATTTT
CASSWTGLNQPQHF
>-|TRBJ2-1|TRBV3-1|-
TGTGCCAGCAGCCAAGATCTGGGACTCGGAAGCTCCTACAATGAGCAGTTCTTC
CASSQDLGLGSSYNEQFF